This TCR beta chain is from a study of blood T cells in healthy people across ages. With a J-beta primer mix and a sample-barcoded 5' primer, a second PCR ran about 7 to 12 cycles. Carrying 12 random nucleotides, a template-switch adaptor labeled each individual cDNA molecule. MiXCR was run by TCRdb on the 5' RACE reads, yielding one entry per CDR3 protein. The data show 800,000 to 1,000,000 distinct CDR3 sequences, roughly 48% seen once. This CDR3 is built from 17 residues. Germline V gene data show CDR1 as MNHEY and CDR2 as SVGAGI. Losses at the gene ends were 0 bases for V and 4 bases for J; bases not matched to a gene: 12.

The clonotype was recovered from a man younger than 45 in good health. The rearrangement uses TRBV6-5 and TRBJ2-7, with 7 bases lining up with TRBD1. The sequenced material came from blood. The CDR3 region has the DNA TGTGCCAGCAGTTACTCCGTTTTGCCAGGGGGAATATACGAGCAGTACTTC. This encodes CASSYSVLPGGIYEQYF.